A selection of T cell receptor beta chains follows, all from one sample in a study of shared clonotypes between healthy human individuals. TCRdb's copy holds only in-frame clones and misses some; the assay was immunoSEQ multiplex PCR. The sample comprises about 770,000 clones, over 60% of which are singletons, and under 2% rests with the top ten. The sequencing input was memory CD4+ T cells sorted from blood. Receptors originate from a woman younger than 45 in good health. The CDR3 runs from the conserved cysteine through the conserved F or W. Fields, in order: J gene, D gene, V gene, clone size, CDR3 DNA, CDR3 protein. The D gene is left open where the match is weak. Clone sizes are given selectively: once, few, many, or a class where the clone is expanded.

j_gene: TRBJ2-2
d_gene: -
v_gene: TRBV21-1
abundance: -
CDR3nt: TGTGCCAGCAGCAAAGATCCTAGCGGGAGGGTGAACACCGGGGAGCTGTTTTTT
CDR3aa: CASSKDPSGRVNTGELFF

j_gene: TRBJ2-1
d_gene: TRBD2
v_gene: TRBV11-2
abundance: few
CDR3nt: TGTGCCAGCAGCTTAAGGAGCGGGAGCAATGAGCAGTTCTTC
CDR3aa: CASSLRSGSNEQFF

j_gene: TRBJ2-7
d_gene: TRBD1
v_gene: TRBV5-4
abundance: once
CDR3nt: TGTGCCAGCAGCCGGGACAGGGGAAGTTACGAGCAGTACTTC
CDR3aa: CASSRDRGSYEQYF

j_gene: TRBJ2-1
d_gene: -
v_gene: TRBV5-1
abundance: -
CDR3nt: TGCGCCAGCAGCGCGACGGAGGGGGGTGAGCAGTTCTTC
CDR3aa: CASSATEGGEQFF

j_gene: TRBJ2-6
d_gene: -
v_gene: TRBV7-9
abundance: once
CDR3nt: TGTGCCAGCAGCGGGACTTCTGGGGCCAACGTCCTGACTTTC
CDR3aa: CASSGTSGANVLTF

j_gene: TRBJ1-3
d_gene: -
v_gene: TRBV15
abundance: -
CDR3nt: TGTGCCACCAGCAGAGGGGGGTTCGGGCCGTCTGGAAACACCATATATTTT
CDR3aa: CATSRGGFGPSGNTIYF

j_gene: TRBJ2-7
d_gene: -
v_gene: TRBV7-8
abundance: -
CDR3nt: TGTGCCAGCAGCTTAGCGAGTCAGTCCGAGCAGTACTTC
CDR3aa: CASSLASQSEQYF

j_gene: TRBJ2-7
d_gene: -
v_gene: TRBV10-1
abundance: -
CDR3nt: TGCGCCAGCAGTGAGTACCGTTACGGGAGCTCCTACGAGCAGTACTTC
CDR3aa: CASSEYRYGSSYEQYF

j_gene: TRBJ2-5
d_gene: -
v_gene: TRBV7-9
abundance: -
CDR3nt: TGTGCCAGCAGCCGGCTCCAAGAGACCCAGTACTTC
CDR3aa: CASSRLQETQYF

j_gene: TRBJ2-1
d_gene: -
v_gene: TRBV7-9
abundance: -
CDR3nt: TGTGCCAGCAGCTTTCCGGGGCAGGCCCCTTACAATGAGCAGTTCTTC
CDR3aa: CASSFPGQAPYNEQFF

j_gene: TRBJ1-2
d_gene: TRBD1
v_gene: TRBV5-1
abundance: -
CDR3nt: TGCGCCAGCAGCTCAAGGACAGGGGTAAACTATGGCTACACCTTC
CDR3aa: CASSSRTGVNYGYTF

j_gene: TRBJ2-3
d_gene: -
v_gene: TRBV20-1
abundance: -
CDR3nt: TGCAGTGCTAGAATTGCGGATACGCAGTATTTT
CDR3aa: CSARIADTQYF

j_gene: TRBJ2-7
d_gene: -
v_gene: TRBV28
abundance: -
CDR3nt: TGTGCCAGCAGTTTATTCTCTGAAACCACCTACGAGCAGTACTTC
CDR3aa: CASSLFSETTYEQYF

j_gene: TRBJ2-1
d_gene: -
v_gene: TRBV5-1
abundance: -
CDR3nt: TGCGCCAGCAGCTTGGAAGGGGGACGTTGGGATGAGCAGTTCTTC
CDR3aa: CASSLEGGRWDEQFF

j_gene: TRBJ2-1
d_gene: TRBD2
v_gene: TRBV9
abundance: few
CDR3nt: TGTGCCAGCAGCGTATGGCTAGCGGGAGGATTGGATGAGCAGTTCTTC
CDR3aa: CASSVWLAGGLDEQFF

j_gene: TRBJ2-2
d_gene: TRBD2
v_gene: TRBV10-3
abundance: -
CDR3nt: TGTGCCATCAGCGAGTCAGGAGCGGGAGTGAACACCGGGGAGCTGTTTTTT
CDR3aa: CAISESGAGVNTGELFF

j_gene: TRBJ2-1
d_gene: -
v_gene: TRBV20-1
abundance: few
CDR3nt: TGCAGTGCTAGGGGTAGAAGTGAGCAGTTCTTC
CDR3aa: CSARGRSEQFF

j_gene: TRBJ2-1
d_gene: -
v_gene: TRBV5-1
abundance: -
CDR3nt: TGCGCCAGCAGCTTATTAGTGGACAATGAGCAGTTCTTC
CDR3aa: CASSLLVDNEQFF

j_gene: TRBJ1-4
d_gene: -
v_gene: TRBV19
abundance: -
CDR3nt: TGTGCCAGTAGTCAAACCGCCGGGACAACCCTCGAAAAACTGTTTTTT
CDR3aa: CASSQTAGTTLEKLFF

j_gene: TRBJ2-7
d_gene: -
v_gene: TRBV7-9
abundance: -
CDR3nt: TGTGCCAGCAGCGGGCAAAGCTACGAGCAGTACTTC
CDR3aa: CASSGQSYEQYF